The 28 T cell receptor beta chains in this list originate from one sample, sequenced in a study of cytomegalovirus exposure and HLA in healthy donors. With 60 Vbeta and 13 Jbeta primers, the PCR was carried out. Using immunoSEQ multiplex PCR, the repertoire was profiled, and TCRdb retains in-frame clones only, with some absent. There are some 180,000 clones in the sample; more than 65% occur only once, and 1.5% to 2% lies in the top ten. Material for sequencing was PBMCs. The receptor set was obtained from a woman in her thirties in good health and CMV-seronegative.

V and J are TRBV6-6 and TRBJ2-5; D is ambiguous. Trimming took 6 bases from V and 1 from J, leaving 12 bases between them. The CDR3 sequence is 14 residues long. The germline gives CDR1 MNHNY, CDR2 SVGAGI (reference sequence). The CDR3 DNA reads TGTGCCAGCAGCCACAGAGCTATCCAAGAGACCCAGTACTTC. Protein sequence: CASSHRAIQETQYF.

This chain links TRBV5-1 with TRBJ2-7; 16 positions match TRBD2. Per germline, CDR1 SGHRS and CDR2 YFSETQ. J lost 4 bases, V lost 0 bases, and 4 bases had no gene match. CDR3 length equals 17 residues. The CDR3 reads CASSLVPGLAGGYEQYF. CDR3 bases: TGCGCCAGCAGCTTGGTCCCGGGACTAGCGGGGGGGTACGAGCAGTACTTC. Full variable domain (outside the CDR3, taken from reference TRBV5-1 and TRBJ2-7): KAGVTQTPRYLIKTRGQQVTLSCSPISGHRSVSWYQQTPGQGLQFLFEYFSETQRNKGNFPGRFSGRQFSNSRSEMNVSTLELGDSALYLCASSLVPGLAGGYEQYFGPGTRLTVT.

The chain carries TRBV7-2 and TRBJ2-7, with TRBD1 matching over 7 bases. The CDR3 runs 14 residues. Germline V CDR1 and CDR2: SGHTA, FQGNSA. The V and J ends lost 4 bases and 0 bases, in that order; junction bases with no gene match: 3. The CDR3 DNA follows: TGTGCCAGCAGCTGGACAGGATCCTCCTACGAGCAGTACTTC. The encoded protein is CASSWTGSSYEQYF. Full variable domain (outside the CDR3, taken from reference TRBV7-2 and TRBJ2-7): GAGVSQSPSNKVTEKGKDVELRCDPISGHTALYWYRQSLGQGLEFLIYFQGNSAPDKSGLPSDRFSAERTGGSVSTLTIQRTQQEDSAVYLCASSWTGSSYEQYFGPGTRLTVT.

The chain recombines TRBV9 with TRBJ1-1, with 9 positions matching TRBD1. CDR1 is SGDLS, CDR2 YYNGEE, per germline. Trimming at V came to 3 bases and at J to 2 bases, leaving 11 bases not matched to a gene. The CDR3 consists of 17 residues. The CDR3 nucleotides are TGTGCCAGCAGCGCCTGGGACAGGGTAGCGGAAAACACTGAAGCTTTCTTT. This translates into CASSAWDRVAENTEAFF.

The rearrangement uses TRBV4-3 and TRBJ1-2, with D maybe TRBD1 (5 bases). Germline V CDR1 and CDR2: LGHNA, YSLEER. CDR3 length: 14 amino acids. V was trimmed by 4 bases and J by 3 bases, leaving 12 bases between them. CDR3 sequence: CASSPFGGDYGYTF. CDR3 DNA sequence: TGCGCCAGCAGCCCTTTCGGAGGGGACTATGGCTACACCTTC.

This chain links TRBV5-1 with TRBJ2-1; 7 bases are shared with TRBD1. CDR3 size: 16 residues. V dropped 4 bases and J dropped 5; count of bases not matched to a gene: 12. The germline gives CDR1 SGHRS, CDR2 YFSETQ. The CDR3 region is CASSPKQGKGHNEQFF. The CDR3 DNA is TGCGCCAGCAGCCCAAAACAGGGGAAGGGGCACAATGAGCAGTTCTTC.

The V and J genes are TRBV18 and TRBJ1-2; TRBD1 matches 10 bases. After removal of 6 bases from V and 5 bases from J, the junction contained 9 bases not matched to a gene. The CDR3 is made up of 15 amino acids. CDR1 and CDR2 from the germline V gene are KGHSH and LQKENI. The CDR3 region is CASSRTGTGDYGYTF. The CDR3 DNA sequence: TGTGCCAGCTCCCGAACCGGGACAGGGGATTATGGCTACACCTTC.

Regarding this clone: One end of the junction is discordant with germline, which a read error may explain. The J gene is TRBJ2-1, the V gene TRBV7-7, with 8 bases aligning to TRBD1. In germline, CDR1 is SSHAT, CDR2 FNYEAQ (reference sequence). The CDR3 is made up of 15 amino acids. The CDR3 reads CASSLTGVLGDEQFF. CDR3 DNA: TGTGCTAGCAGCTTGACAGGGGTCCTTGGCGATGAGCAGTTCTTC.

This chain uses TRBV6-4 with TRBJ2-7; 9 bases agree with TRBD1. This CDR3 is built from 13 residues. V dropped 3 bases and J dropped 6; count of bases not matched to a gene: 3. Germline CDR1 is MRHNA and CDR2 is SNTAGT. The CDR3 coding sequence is TGTGCCAGCAGTGATTCGGACAGGGGCGAGCAGTACTTC. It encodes CASSDSDRGEQYF.

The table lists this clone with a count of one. The CDR3 DNA follows: TGTGCCAGCAGCCAGGACTACCCCAGGATCCACAATGAGCAGTTCTTC. It is translated as CASSQDYPRIHNEQFF. This sequence joins TRBV5-6 and TRBJ2-1; possibly TRBD2 for D (6 bases). The CDR3 length is 16 residues. The germline V gene encodes CDR1 SGHDT and CDR2 YYEEEE. Trimming cost V 4 bases and J 5 bases, with 19 bases left between them.

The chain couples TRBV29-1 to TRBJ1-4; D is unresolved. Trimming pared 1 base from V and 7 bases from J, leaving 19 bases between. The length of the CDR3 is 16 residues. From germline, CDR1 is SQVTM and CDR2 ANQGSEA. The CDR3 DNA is TGCAGCGTTGAAGTGAGTCTGCGCCCCGGCGGTGAAAAACTGTTTTTT. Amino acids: CSVEVSLRPGGEKLFF.

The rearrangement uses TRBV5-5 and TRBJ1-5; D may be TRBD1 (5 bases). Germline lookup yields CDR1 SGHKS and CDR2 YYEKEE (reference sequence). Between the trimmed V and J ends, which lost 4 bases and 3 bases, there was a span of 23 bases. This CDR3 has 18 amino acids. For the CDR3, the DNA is TGTGCCAGCAGCCCCCAGGACGGAGGGGCAATAGTCAATCAGCCCCAGCATTTT. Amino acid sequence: CASSPQDGGAIVNQPQHF.

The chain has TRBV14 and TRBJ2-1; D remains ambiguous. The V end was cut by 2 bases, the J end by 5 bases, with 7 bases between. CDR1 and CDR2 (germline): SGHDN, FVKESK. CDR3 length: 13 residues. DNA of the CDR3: TGTGCCAGCAGCCAACTAGGAAACAATGAGCAGTTCTTC. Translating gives CASSQLGNNEQFF.

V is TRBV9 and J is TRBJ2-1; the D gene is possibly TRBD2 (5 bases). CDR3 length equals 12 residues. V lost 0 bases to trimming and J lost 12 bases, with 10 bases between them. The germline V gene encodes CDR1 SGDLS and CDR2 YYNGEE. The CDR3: CASSVATGWQFF. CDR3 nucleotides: TGTGCCAGCAGCGTAGCTACGGGGTGGCAGTTCTTC.

DNA for the CDR3: TGTGCCAGCAGCTGGGGGGGGCATGAGCAGTTCTTC. Amino acids: CASSWGGHEQFF. This chain uses TRBV5-4 with TRBJ2-1, with a tentative D call TRBD2 (7 bases). The ends were cut back, 3 bases at V and 8 bases at J, with 9 bases in the middle. Germline-derived CDR1 and CDR2 are SGHNT and YYREEE (reference sequence). The CDR3 loop spans 12 amino acids.

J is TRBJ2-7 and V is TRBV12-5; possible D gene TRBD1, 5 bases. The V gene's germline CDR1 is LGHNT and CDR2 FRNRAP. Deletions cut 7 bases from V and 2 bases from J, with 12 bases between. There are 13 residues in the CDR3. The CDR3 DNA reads TGTGCTAGTGCCCTCGACAGCACCTACGAGCAGTACTTC. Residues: CASALDSTYEQYF. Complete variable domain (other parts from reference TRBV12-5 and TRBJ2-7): DARVTQTPRHKVTEMGQEVTMRCQPILGHNTVFWYRQTMMQGLELLAYFRNRAPLDDSGMPKDRFSAEMPDATLATLKIQPSEPRDSAVYFCASALDSTYEQYFGPGTRLTVT.

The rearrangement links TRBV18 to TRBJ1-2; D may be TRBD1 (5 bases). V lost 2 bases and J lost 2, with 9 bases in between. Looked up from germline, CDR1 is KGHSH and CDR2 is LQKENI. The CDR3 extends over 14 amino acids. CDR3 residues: CASSPRQGNYGYTF. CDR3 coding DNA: TGTGCCAGCTCACCAAGGCAGGGAAACTATGGCTACACCTTC.

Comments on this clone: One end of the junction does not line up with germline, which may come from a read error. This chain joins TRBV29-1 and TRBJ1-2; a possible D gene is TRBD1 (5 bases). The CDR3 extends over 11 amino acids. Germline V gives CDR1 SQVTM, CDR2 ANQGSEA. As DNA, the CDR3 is TGCAGCGTGGGATTCGGGGGACTTGTCTCCTTC. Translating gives CSVGFGGLVSF.

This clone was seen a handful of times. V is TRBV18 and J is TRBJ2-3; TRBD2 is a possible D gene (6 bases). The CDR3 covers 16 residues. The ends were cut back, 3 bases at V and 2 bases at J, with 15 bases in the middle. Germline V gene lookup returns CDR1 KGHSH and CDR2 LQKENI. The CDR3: CASSPPRDFFTDTQYF. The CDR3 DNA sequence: TGTGCCAGCTCACCCCCCCGGGACTTCTTCACAGATACGCAGTATTTT.

The CDR3 DNA is TGTGCCAGCAGTAGCGTCAGGGGCCACTACACCTTC. Its translation is CASSSVRGHYTF. The chain uses TRBV6-5 and TRBJ1-2; maybe TRBD1 (6 bases). V shed 5 bases and J shed 10 bases, with 14 bases lying between them. Germline loops: CDR1 MNHEY, CDR2 SVGAGI. The CDR3 consists of 12 residues.

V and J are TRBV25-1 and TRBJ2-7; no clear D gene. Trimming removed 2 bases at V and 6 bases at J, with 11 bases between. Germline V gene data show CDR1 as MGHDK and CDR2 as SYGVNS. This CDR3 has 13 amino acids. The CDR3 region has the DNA TGTGCCAGCAGTGAAATATCAGGCTTCGAGCAGTACTTC. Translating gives CASSEISGFEQYF.

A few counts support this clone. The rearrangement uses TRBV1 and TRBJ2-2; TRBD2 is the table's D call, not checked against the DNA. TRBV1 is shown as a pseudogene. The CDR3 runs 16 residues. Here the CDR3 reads CTSSQVPRPTGGELFF. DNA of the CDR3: TGCACCAGCAGCCAAGTCCCAAGACCCACGGGTGGGGAGCTGTTTTTT.

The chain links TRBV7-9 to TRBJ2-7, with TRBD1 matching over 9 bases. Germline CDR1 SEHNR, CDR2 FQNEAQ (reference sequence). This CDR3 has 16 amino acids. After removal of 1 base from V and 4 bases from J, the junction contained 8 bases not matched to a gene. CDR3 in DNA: TGTGCCAGCAGCTTAGGACAGGGGGTTTTGCAATACGAGCAGTACTTC. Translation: CASSLGQGVLQYEQYF.

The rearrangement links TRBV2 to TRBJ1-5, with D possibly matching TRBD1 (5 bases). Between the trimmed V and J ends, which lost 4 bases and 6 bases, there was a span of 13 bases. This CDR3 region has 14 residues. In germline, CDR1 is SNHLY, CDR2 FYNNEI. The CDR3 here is CASSVGQFTQPQHF. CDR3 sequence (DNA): TGTGCCAGCAGTGTAGGACAATTTACTCAGCCCCAGCATTTT.

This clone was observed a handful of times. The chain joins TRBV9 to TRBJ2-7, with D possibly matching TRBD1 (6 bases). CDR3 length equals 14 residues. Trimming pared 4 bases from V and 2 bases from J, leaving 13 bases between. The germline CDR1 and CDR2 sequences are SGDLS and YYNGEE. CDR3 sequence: CASSFRDTPYEQYF. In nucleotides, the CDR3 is TGTGCCAGCAGCTTTCGGGACACACCCTACGAGCAGTACTTC.

CDR3 sequence (DNA): TGTGCCTGGCGGACAGAATTACCGAACACTGAAGCTTTCTTT. Residues: CAWRTELPNTEAFF. J is TRBJ1-1 and V is TRBV30; perhaps TRBD1 as D (6 bases). The CDR3 runs 14 residues. Per germline, CDR1 GTSNPN and CDR2 SVGIG (reference sequence). V was cut by 5 bases and J by 1 base, with 14 bases left in between.

The CDR3 bases are TGTGCCAGCAGCTTAGGGTGGCAGGGTACCTACGAGCAGTACTTC. Translated: CASSLGWQGTYEQYF. The chain recombines TRBV7-9 with TRBJ2-7; D is possibly TRBD1 (5 bases). Germline V gives CDR1 SEHNR, CDR2 FQNEAQ (reference sequence). There are 15 residues in the CDR3. V was trimmed by 1 base and J by 2 bases, leaving 12 bases between them.

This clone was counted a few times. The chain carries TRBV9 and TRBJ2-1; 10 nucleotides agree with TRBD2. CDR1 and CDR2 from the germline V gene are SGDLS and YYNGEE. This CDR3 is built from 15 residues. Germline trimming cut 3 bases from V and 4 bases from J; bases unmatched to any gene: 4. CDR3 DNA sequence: TGTGCCAGCAGCGGATCTAGCGGGAGTTACAATGAGCAGTTCTTC. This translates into CASSGSSGSYNEQFF.